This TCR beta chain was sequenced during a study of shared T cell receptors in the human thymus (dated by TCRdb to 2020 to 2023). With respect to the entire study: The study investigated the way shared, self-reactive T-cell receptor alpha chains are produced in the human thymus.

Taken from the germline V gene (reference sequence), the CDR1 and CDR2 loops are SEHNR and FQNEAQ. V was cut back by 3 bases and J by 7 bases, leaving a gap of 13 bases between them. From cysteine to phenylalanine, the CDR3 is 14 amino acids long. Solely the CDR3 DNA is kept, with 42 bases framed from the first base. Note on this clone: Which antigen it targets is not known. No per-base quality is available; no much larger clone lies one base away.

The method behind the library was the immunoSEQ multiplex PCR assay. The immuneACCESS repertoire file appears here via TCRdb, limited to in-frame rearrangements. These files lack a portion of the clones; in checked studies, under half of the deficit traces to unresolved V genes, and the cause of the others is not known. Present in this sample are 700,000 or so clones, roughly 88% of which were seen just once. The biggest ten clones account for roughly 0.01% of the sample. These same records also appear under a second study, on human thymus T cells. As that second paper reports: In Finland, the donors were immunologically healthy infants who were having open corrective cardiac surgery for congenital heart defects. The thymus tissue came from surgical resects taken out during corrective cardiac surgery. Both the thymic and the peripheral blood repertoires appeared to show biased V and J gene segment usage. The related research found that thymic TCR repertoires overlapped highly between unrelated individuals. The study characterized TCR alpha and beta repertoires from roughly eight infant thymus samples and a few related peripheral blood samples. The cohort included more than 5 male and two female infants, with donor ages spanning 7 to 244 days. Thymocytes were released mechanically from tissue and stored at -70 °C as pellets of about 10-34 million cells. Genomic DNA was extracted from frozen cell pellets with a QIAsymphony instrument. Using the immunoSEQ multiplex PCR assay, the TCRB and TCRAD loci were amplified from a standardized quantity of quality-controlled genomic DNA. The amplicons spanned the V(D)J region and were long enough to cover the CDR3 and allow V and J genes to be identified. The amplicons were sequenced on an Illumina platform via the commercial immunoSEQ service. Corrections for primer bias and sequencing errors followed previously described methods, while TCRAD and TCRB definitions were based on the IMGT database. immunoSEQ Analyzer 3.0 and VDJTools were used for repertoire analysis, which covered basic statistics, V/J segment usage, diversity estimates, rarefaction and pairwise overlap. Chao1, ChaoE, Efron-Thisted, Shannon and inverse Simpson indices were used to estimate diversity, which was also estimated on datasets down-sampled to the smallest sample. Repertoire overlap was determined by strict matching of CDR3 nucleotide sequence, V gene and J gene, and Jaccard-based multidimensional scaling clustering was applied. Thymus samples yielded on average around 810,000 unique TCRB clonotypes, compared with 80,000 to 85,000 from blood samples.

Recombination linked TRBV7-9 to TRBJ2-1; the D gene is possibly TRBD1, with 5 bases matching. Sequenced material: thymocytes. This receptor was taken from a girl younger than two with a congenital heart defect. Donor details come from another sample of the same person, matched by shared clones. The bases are TGTGCCAGCAGCTTCGCCAGGGTCGAAAATGAGCAGTTCTTC. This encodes CASSFARVENEQFF.